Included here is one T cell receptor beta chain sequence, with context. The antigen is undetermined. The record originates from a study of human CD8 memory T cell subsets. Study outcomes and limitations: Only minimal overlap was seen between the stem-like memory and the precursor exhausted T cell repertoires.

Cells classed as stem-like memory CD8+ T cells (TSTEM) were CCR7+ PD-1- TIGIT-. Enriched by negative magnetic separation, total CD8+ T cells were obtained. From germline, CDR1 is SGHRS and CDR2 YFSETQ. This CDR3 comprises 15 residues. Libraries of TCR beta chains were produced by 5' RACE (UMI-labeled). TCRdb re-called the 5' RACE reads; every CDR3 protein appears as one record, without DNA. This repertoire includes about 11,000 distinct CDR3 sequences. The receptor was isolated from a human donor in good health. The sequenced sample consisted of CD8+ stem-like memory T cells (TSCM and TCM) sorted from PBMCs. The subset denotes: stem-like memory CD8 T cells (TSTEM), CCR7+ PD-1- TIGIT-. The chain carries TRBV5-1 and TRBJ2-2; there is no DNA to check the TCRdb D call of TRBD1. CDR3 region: CASSFRGQNTGELFF.